The present entry profiles one T cell receptor beta chain with its context. This sample is part of a study of cytotoxic CD8 clonotypes in ibrutinib-treated CLL. Produced via immunoSEQ multiplex PCR; TCRdb's table is partial and in-frame only. The repertoire consists of roughly 200,000 clones, with just over 70% occurring once and the leading ten covering over 5.5%. The specimen was PBMCs, collected after 12 months of ibrutinib treatment. The receptor comes from a human donor with chronic lymphocytic leukemia.

The CDR3 region is CASCWDRESLGANVLTF. DNA of the CDR3: TGTGCCAGCTGCTGGGACAGGGAATCGTTGGGGGCCAACGTCCTGACTTTC. The chain is built from TRBV18 and TRBJ2-6; 9 bases fit TRBD1. This CDR3 region has 17 residues. Germline CDR1 KGHSH, CDR2 LQKENI. V shed 7 bases and J 4 bases; nucleotides not matched to a gene: 11.